This entry features one T cell receptor beta chain sequence. Germline V lookup: CDR1 SGHNT, CDR2 YYREEE (reference sequence). This CDR3 is 18 amino acids long. After removal of 0 bases from V and 2 bases from J, the junction contained 13 bases not matched to a gene. This record comes from a study of high-grade serous ovarian cancer treatment subgroups. Tumor tissue was taken before any definitive surgery or chemotherapy was given. TCRdb's copy holds only in-frame clones and misses some; the assay was immunoSEQ multiplex PCR. There are 550 to 750 clones in the sample; under 80% occur only once, and about 14% lies in the top ten.

The source material was tumor tissue. The chain is built from TRBV5-4 and TRBJ2-7, with 8 bases that match TRBD2. The clonotype was recovered from a human donor with high-grade serous ovarian cancer. CDR3 DNA: TGTGCCAGCAGCTTGGCTCCGGGAGGGCCCTCTGTAACCTACGAGCAGTACTTC. Protein: CASSLAPGGPSVTYEQYF. The full variable domain, with the rest looked up from reference TRBV5-4 and TRBJ2-7, is ETGVTQSPTHLIKTRGQQVTLRCSSQSGHNTVSWYQQALGQGPQFIFQYYREEENGRGNFPPRFSGLQFPNYSSELNVNALELDDSALYLCASSLAPGGPSVTYEQYFGPGTRLTVT.